Below, 8 T cell receptor beta chains from the same sample are listed, as sequenced in a study of shared clonotypes between healthy human individuals. Sequenced by immunoSEQ multiplex PCR; TCRdb stores in-frame clones only, minus some. The repertoire holds about 1 million clones, with roughly 75% as singletons. Sequencing used memory CD4+ T cells sorted from blood. Regarding subset: CD45RA-negative fraction. These TCRs come from a young man in good health.

This clone was detected a few times. The chain employs TRBV10-2 and TRBJ2-5, with TRBD2 as a possible D gene (6 bases). Germline CDR1 reads WSHSY; CDR2 reads SAAADI. This CDR3 has 14 residues. Trimming took 7 bases from V and 6 from J, leaving 18 bases between them. CDR3 loop: CASKVEEGRKTQYF. Here the CDR3 DNA reads TGCGCCAGCAAGGTCGAGGAGGGCAGGAAGACCCAGTACTTC.

This chain uses TRBV7-2 with TRBJ1-2; 8 nucleotides line up with TRBD1. This CDR3 contains 15 residues. Trimming took 7 bases from V and 0 from J; bases not matched to a gene: 7. Per germline, CDR1 SGHTA and CDR2 FQGNSA. CDR3 region: CASIVTGGANYGYTF. CDR3 nucleotides: TGTGCCAGCATCGTAACAGGGGGAGCTAACTATGGCTACACCTTC.

The chain is built from TRBV28 and TRBJ2-7, with D tentatively TRBD2 (7 bases). The CDR3 covers 15 residues. Germline V gene lookup returns CDR1 MDHEN and CDR2 SYDVKM. The V gene lost 7 bases and the J gene lost 3 bases, with 19 bases spanning the gap. CDR3 in amino acids: CASTATGGISYEQYF. CDR3 DNA: TGTGCCAGCACTGCGACGGGGGGCATTAGCTACGAGCAGTACTTC.

The V and J genes are TRBV20-1 and TRBJ2-3; D unclear. Trimming stripped 4 bases from V and 3 bases from J, with 5 bases between. From germline, CDR1 is DFQATT and CDR2 SNEGSKA (reference sequence). The CDR3 runs to 11 residues. The CDR3 region is CSATPTDTQYF. The DNA for the CDR3 is TGCAGTGCTACGCCTACAGATACGCAGTATTTT.

This clone was seen a handful of times. The V gene is TRBV30, the J gene TRBJ2-3; 9 bases map to TRBD2. Trimming at V came to 0 bases and at J to 11 bases, leaving 9 bases not matched to a gene. This CDR3 spans 14 amino acids. Germline lookup yields CDR1 GTSNPN and CDR2 SVGIG (reference sequence). Here the CDR3 DNA reads TGTGCCTGGAGTGTACGTGCGGGAGGGATCGGGCAGTATTTT. Residues: CAWSVRAGGIGQYF.

V and J are TRBV7-8 and TRBJ1-5; 8 bases are shared with TRBD1. Looked up from germline, CDR1 is SGHVS and CDR2 is FQNEAQ. This CDR3 comprises 16 residues. Trimming cost V 5 bases and J 7 bases; bases outside gene matches: 13. In nucleotides, the CDR3 is TGTGCCAGCAGCCAAGCCAACAGGGGGGGAAACCAGCCCCAGCATTTT. Translated: CASSQANRGGNQPQHF.

V gene TRBV13 combines with J gene TRBJ2-1; 7 bases align to TRBD2. The length of the CDR3 is 17 residues. V was pared by 8 bases and J by 7 bases, with 20 bases of the junction left unmatched. Germline V CDR1 and CDR2: PRHDT, FYEKMQ (reference sequence). This chain's CDR3 is CASGREAGAPGWNEQFF. CDR3 bases: TGTGCCAGCGGGAGGGAGGCGGGAGCCCCGGGTTGGAATGAGCAGTTCTTC.

The CDR3 spells CASSDDSYNSPLHF. The CDR3 DNA sequence: TGTGCCAGCTCGGATGATTCATATAATTCACCCCTCCACTTT. The chain has TRBV18 and TRBJ1-6; D remains ambiguous. The germline gives CDR1 KGHSH, CDR2 LQKENI. The CDR3 runs 14 residues. V lost 6 bases and J lost 4, with 10 bases in between.